This T cell receptor (beta chain) was observed in a study of shared clonotypes between healthy human individuals. Study-wide points: Rarefaction curves obtained for sorted subsets showed sequencing incomplete despite large depth.

Concerning this clone itself: Its cognate antigen is unknown.

The CDR3 extends over 16 amino acids. Germline loops: CDR1 SGHRS, CDR2 YFSETQ. After removal of 4 bases from V and 1 base from J, the junction contained 7 bases not matched to a gene. Measured with immunoSEQ multiplex PCR; TCRdb has only the in-frame clones, and not every one. The sample lists about 380,000 clones, 90% to 98% occurring once. The clonotype was recovered from a man aged 25 to 45 in good health. V usage is TRBV5-1 and J usage is TRBJ2-2; 7 nucleotides align to TRBD2. Specimen: memory CD8+ T cells sorted from blood. Subset defined: CD45RO+ cells pooled with CCR7-negative TemRA cells. The CDR3 here is CASSRSSGKNTGELFF. CDR3 sequence (DNA): TGCGCCAGCAGCCGGTCTAGCGGAAAGAACACCGGGGAGCTGTTTTTT.